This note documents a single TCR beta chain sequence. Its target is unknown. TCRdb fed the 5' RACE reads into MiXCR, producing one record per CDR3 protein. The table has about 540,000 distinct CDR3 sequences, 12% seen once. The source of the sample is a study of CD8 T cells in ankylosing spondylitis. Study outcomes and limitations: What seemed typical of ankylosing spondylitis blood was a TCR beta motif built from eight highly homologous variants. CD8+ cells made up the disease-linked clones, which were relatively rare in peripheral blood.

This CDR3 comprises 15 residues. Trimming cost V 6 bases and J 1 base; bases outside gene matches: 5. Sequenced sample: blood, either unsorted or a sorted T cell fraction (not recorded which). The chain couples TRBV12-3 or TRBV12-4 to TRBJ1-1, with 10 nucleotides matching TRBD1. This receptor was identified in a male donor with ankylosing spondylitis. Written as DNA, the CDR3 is TGTGCCAGCAGCGGGACAGGGGACCCGAACACTGAAGCTTTCTTT. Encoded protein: CASSGTGDPNTEAFF.